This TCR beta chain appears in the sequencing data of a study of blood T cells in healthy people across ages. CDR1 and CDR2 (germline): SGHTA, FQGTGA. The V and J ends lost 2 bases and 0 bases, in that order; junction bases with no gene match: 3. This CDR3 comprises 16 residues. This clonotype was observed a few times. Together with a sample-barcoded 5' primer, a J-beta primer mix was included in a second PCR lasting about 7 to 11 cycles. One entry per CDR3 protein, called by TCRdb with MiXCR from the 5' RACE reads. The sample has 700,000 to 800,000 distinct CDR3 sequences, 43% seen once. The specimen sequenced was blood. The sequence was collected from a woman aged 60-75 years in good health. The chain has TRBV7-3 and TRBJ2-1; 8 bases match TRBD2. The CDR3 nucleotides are TGTGCCAGCAGCTTAGACGGGGGGGCCTCCTACAATGAGCAGTTCTTC. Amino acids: CASSLDGGASYNEQFF.